The 27 T cell receptor beta chains below all came from one sample that was sequenced in a study of OX40 agonist ivuxolimab in advanced cancers. This table comes from immunoSEQ multiplex PCR, and its TCRdb copy is limited to in-frame clones, with some not included. The table lists more than 80,000 clones, 91% of them singletons. This sample comprised CD4+ or CD8+ T cells sorted from blood, obtained in a trial of the OX40 agonist ivuxolimab. These receptors were obtained from an adult with an advanced solid tumor such as melanoma, head and neck, liver or kidney cancer.

The rearrangement uses TRBV28 and TRBJ2-5; 8 positions agree with TRBD1. CDR1 and CDR2 from the germline V gene are MDHEN and SYDVKM. Unmatched junction bases numbered 9, after V lost 7 bases and J lost 5 bases. The length of the CDR3 is 14 residues. CDR3 amino acids: CASKSGQGWETQYF. CDR3 bases: TGTGCCAGCAAAAGTGGACAGGGTTGGGAGACCCAGTACTTC.

A single count supports this clone. The chain is built from TRBV10-2 and TRBJ1-1, with D possibly being TRBD1 (5 bases). The CDR3 consists of 12 residues. Germline assignment: CDR1 WSHSY and CDR2 SAAADI. With 9 bases removed from V and 1 base from J, the gap between germline ends came to 9 bases. DNA of the CDR3: TGCGCCAGTGGGGCGGGGAACACTGAAGCTTTCTTT. This gives the protein CASGAGNTEAFF.

The chain couples TRBV7-2 to TRBJ2-1, with 9 bases aligning to TRBD2. This CDR3 has 14 amino acids. CDR1 is SGHTA, CDR2 FQGNSA, per germline. J was trimmed by 7 bases and V by 2 bases; bases with no gene match: 3. The CDR3 nucleotides are TGTGCCAGCAGCTTACTAGCGGGATTGAATGAGCAGTTCTTC. Translation: CASSLLAGLNEQFF.

V usage is TRBV19 and J usage is TRBJ1-2; D call uncertain. The ends were cut back, 4 bases at V and 3 bases at J, with 15 bases in the middle. The germline V gene has CDR1 LNHDA and CDR2 SQIVND (reference sequence). CDR3 length equals 15 residues. The CDR3 sequence is CASSTLAGSDYGYTF. The CDR3 region has the DNA TGTGCCAGTAGTACATTGGCCGGGTCCGACTATGGCTACACCTTC.

The rearrangement uses TRBV7-3 and TRBJ2-5; maybe TRBD2 (6 bases). The CDR3 contains 15 residues. V dropped 1 base and J dropped 3 bases, with 12 bases sitting between them. The germline V gene encodes CDR1 SGHTA and CDR2 FQGTGA. CDR3 nucleotides: TGTGCCAGCAGCTTAAATGGGAGGCAGAAAGAGACCCAGTACTTC. Encoded protein: CASSLNGRQKETQYF.

The genes are TRBV19 and TRBJ1-5; D is uncertain. Germline loops: CDR1 LNHDA, CDR2 SQIVND (reference sequence). Trimming stripped 0 bases from V and 0 bases from J, with 9 bases between. The CDR3 covers 16 residues. In nucleotides, the CDR3 is TGTGCCAGTAGTATAGATGCAACAGCTAGCAATCAGCCCCAGCATTTT. It codes for CASSIDATASNQPQHF.

This chain links TRBV6-6 with TRBJ1-1; D is undetermined. Trimming cost V 2 bases and J 4 bases, with 17 bases left between them. Germline V CDR1 and CDR2: MNHNY, SVGAGI (reference sequence). This CDR3 is built from 16 residues. The CDR3 spells CASSYNPGRYGTEAFF. CDR3 bases: TGTGCCAGCAGTTACAACCCTGGGCGTTACGGCACTGAAGCTTTCTTT.

The chain uses TRBV9 and TRBJ1-1; D remains unclear. CDR1 is SGDLS and CDR2 is YYNGEE in the germline V gene. Trimming removed 4 bases at V and 4 bases at J, with 8 bases between. The length of the CDR3 is 12 residues. CDR3 nucleotides: TGTGCCAGCAGCCCCCGGAGCACTGAAGCTTTCTTT. It translates to CASSPRSTEAFF.

V is TRBV6-5 and J is TRBJ1-1, with D perhaps matching TRBD1 (5 bases). V was cut by 6 bases and J by 2 bases, with 13 bases left in between. From germline, CDR1 is MNHEY and CDR2 SVGAGI. The CDR3 covers 14 residues. CDR3 amino acids: CASSRVAGNTEAFF. CDR3 nucleotide sequence: TGTGCCAGCAGCAGGGTTGCGGGAAACACTGAAGCTTTCTTT.

V usage is TRBV7-7 and J usage is TRBJ2-5; TRBD2 aligns across 14 bases. Per the germline V gene, CDR1 is SSHAT and CDR2 is FNYEAQ (reference sequence). Unmatched junction bases numbered 6, after V lost 4 bases and J lost 5 bases. This CDR3 is built from 16 residues. CDR3 in DNA: TGTGCCAGCAGCTCCGGGACTAGCGGGAGTCGGGAGACCCAGTACTTC. Translating gives CASSSGTSGSRETQYF.

This clone has more than one count but fewer than ten. The CDR3 bases are TGTGCCACCAGCAGAACCACAGGGGGCACATACAATGAGCAGTTCTTC. It codes for CATSRTTGGTYNEQFF. The chain uses TRBV15 and TRBJ2-1, with TRBD1 matching 9 bases. CDR1 is LNHNV, CDR2 YYDKDF, per germline (reference sequence). The CDR3 has 16 residues. V shed 2 bases and J 4 bases; nucleotides not matched to a gene: 6.

The chain recombines TRBV7-3 with TRBJ2-2; the D gene is possibly TRBD2 (6 bases). This CDR3 is 12 amino acids long. The germline V gene encodes CDR1 SGHTA and CDR2 FQGTGA. Trimming cost V 8 bases and J 3 bases, with 7 bases left between them. CDR3 nucleotide sequence: TGTGCCAGCGGGGGGTACACCGGGGAGCTGTTTTTT. This translates into CASGGYTGELFF.

The chain carries TRBV20-1 and TRBJ2-7; D unclear. Germline CDR1 is DFQATT and CDR2 is SNEGSKA (reference sequence). The length of the CDR3 is 11 residues. V was shortened by 5 bases and J by 4 bases, with 9 bases between the two germline ends. In nucleotides, the CDR3 is TGCAGTGCTCAAGGGAATTACGAGCAGTACTTC. As protein: CSAQGNYEQYF.

The chain couples TRBV5-1 to TRBJ2-3; D remains unclear. CDR3 length: 13 amino acids. Trimming took 2 bases from V and 5 from J, leaving 9 bases between them. Per germline, CDR1 SGHRS and CDR2 YFSETQ. CDR3 nucleotides: TGCGCCAGCAGCTTACGGCCGGAAGATACGCAGTATTTT. It is translated as CASSLRPEDTQYF.

The chain links TRBV4-1 to TRBJ2-7; D is perhaps TRBD1 (5 bases). Germline V gene data show CDR1 as MGHRA and CDR2 as YSYEKL. Trimming removed 4 bases from V and 0 bases from J, with 10 bases in between. The CDR3 contains 14 residues. The CDR3 region is CASSRGPDSYEQYF. The CDR3 nucleotides read TGCGCCAGCAGCCGGGGCCCGGACTCCTACGAGCAGTACTTC.

The chain joins TRBV5-1 to TRBJ2-5; 8 nucleotides match TRBD1. CDR1 and CDR2 (germline): SGHRS, YFSETQ. With V trimmed by 2 bases and J by 1 base, 4 bases remained unmatched. The CDR3 covers 15 residues. CDR3 nucleotides: TGCGCCAGCAGCTTCGACAGGGGCGGCCAAGAGACCCAGTACTTC. This codes for CASSFDRGGQETQYF.

The J gene is TRBJ1-5, the V gene TRBV18, with D perhaps TRBD1 (5 bases). Trimming left V 5 bases short and J 6 bases short, with 14 bases between. This CDR3 spans 14 amino acids. Germline CDR1 reads KGHSH; CDR2 reads LQKENI. Written as DNA, the CDR3 is TGTGCCAGCTCAGATCAGGGCTCACTTCAGCCCCAGCATTTT. It codes for CASSDQGSLQPQHF.

In its sample, this clone was seen a few times. The chain combines TRBV18 with TRBJ2-4, with 7 bases aligning to TRBD2. Germline CDR1 KGHSH, CDR2 LQKENI. The CDR3 length is 14 residues. V dropped 4 bases and J dropped 5; count of bases not matched to a gene: 5. This chain's CDR3 is CASSRAGKQNIQYF. The CDR3 nucleotides are TGTGCCAGCTCACGAGCGGGGAAGCAAAACATTCAGTACTTC.

The chain combines TRBV19 with TRBJ1-5; no clear D. Trimming removed 2 bases at V and 3 bases at J, with 11 bases between. Germline V CDR1 and CDR2: LNHDA, SQIVND (reference sequence). CDR3 size: 15 residues. In DNA, the CDR3 is TGTGCCAGTAGTATAAGGGTGGGTATCAATCAGCCCCAGCATTTT. This encodes CASSIRVGINQPQHF.

The chain links TRBV7-2 to TRBJ2-2; D is ambiguous. This CDR3 contains 14 residues. Germline assignment: CDR1 SGHTA and CDR2 FQGNSA. V was cut by 0 bases and J by 7 bases, with 9 bases left in between. CDR3 in DNA: TGTGCCAGCAGCTTAGCACTTGGTTTCGGGGAGCTGTTTTTT. This codes for CASSLALGFGELFF. Drawing the rest from reference TRBV7-2 and TRBJ2-2, the complete variable domain is GAGVSQSPSNKVTEKGKDVELRCDPISGHTALYWYRQSLGQGLEFLIYFQGNSAPDKSGLPSDRFSAERTGGSVSTLTIQRTQQEDSAVYLCASSLALGFGELFFGEGSRLTVL.

CDR3 sequence (DNA): TGTGCCAGCAGCCCGAGAGGACTAGCGGCCTCCTACGAGCAGTACTTC. It is translated as CASSPRGLAASYEQYF. J is TRBJ2-7 and V is TRBV11-1, with TRBD2 identical over 10 bases. Germline lookup yields CDR1 SGHAT and CDR2 FQDESV (reference sequence). J lost 0 bases, V lost 5 bases, and 7 bases had no gene match. CDR3 size: 16 residues.

The chain couples TRBV6-1 to TRBJ2-7, with a possible D match to TRBD1 (6 bases). Trimming pared 0 bases from V and 7 bases from J, leaving 19 bases between. Germline values: CDR1 MNHNS, CDR2 SASEGT. The CDR3 has 16 amino acids. This CDR3 reads CASSEALRGTLGEQYF. DNA of the CDR3: TGTGCCAGCAGTGAAGCGCTCAGGGGCACCTTAGGGGAGCAGTACTTC.

This chain joins TRBV9 and TRBJ2-5, with D tentatively TRBD1 (6 bases). Germline lookup yields CDR1 SGDLS and CDR2 YYNGEE. The V end was cut by 0 bases, the J end by 2 bases, with 11 bases between. The CDR3 totals 15 residues. The CDR3 here is CASSVGIGQQETQYF. CDR3 sequence (DNA): TGTGCCAGCAGCGTAGGTATCGGACAGCAAGAGACCCAGTACTTC.

The chain links TRBV28 to TRBJ1-3, with D tentatively TRBD1 (5 bases). CDR3 length: 15 amino acids. V was shortened by 3 bases and J by 0 bases, with 9 bases between the two germline ends. The germline V gene encodes CDR1 MDHEN and CDR2 SYDVKM. DNA of the CDR3: TGTGCCAGCAGTTTCAGGGCCCTCTCTGGAAACACCATATATTTT. Encoded protein: CASSFRALSGNTIYF.

The chain is built from TRBV19 and TRBJ2-2; 9 bases are shared with TRBD1. The germline V gene has CDR1 LNHDA and CDR2 SQIVND (reference sequence). V shed 5 bases, J shed 7 bases, and the junction held 11 bases outside the gene matches. The CDR3 is 16 residues long. The CDR3 is CASSGGQGWFGGELFF. The CDR3 DNA reads TGTGCCAGTAGTGGGGGACAGGGTTGGTTCGGCGGGGAGCTGTTTTTT.

CDR3 sequence: CASSFIPGGFADTQYF. CDR3 nucleotide sequence: TGTGCCAGCAGTTTCATCCCCGGTGGGTTCGCAGATACGCAGTATTTT. The genes are TRBV27 and TRBJ2-3; D call uncertain. Germline lookup yields CDR1 MNHEY and CDR2 SMNVEV (reference sequence). The CDR3 totals 16 residues. Trimming removed 3 bases from V and 4 bases from J, with 17 bases in between.

CDR3 in DNA: TGTGCCAGCAGCCCGGTCCGGGCCCCCAGCGAGACCCAGTACTTC. It translates to CASSPVRAPSETQYF. The chain uses TRBV6-6 and TRBJ2-5; no firm D call. The germline CDR1 and CDR2 sequences are MNHNY and SVGAGI (reference sequence). The germline V and J ends were trimmed by 6 bases and 5 bases, with 19 bases remaining between them. The CDR3 is made up of 15 amino acids.